This T cell receptor beta chain was sequenced in a study of beta chain features in type 1 diabetes. In this sample, this clone turned up a few times. Antigen specificity is unknown. Study-wide findings and caveats: A PCR bias possibly favoring shorter templates would apply equally to patients and controls. Among all four CD4+ subsets, Type 1 diabetes patients had TCRB CDR3s that were moderately but significantly shorter.

Purity exceeded 95% in all sorted populations. The entirety of the isolated RNA underwent reverse transcription, so expressed TCRB transcripts were sequenced. Sequencing was performed with immunoSEQ multiplex PCR; in TCRdb, only in-frame clones are kept and a portion is missing. Of about 260,000 clones detected, about a fifth appear once; the ten largest clones hold around 0.028%. CDR1 and CDR2 (germline): LGHNA, YSLEER. Germline trimming cut 3 bases from V and 4 bases from J; bases unmatched to any gene: 5. The CDR3 length is 15 residues. Sequences were obtained from naive CD4+ T cells from blood. The sequence was collected from a woman between 40 and 55 years old with type 1 diabetes. The chain recombines TRBV4-3 with TRBJ2-5, with TRBD2 matching 10 bases. CDR3 in amino acids: CASSQLAGGGETQYF. The CDR3 coding sequence is TGCGCCAGCAGCCAGTTAGCGGGAGGAGGAGAGACCCAGTACTTC.